These T cell receptor beta chains were read from a single sample in a study of blood T cell repertoires in COVID-19. Profiled with immunoSEQ multiplex PCR; TCRdb holds only in-frame clones, not every one. The table records tens of thousands of clones, around 86% of them present only once. Sequences were obtained from peripheral blood. The receptors were sampled from a human donor in a cohort sampled during active COVID-19. CDR3s include the opening cysteine and the closing phenylalanine or tryptophan. D genes are given only for firm matches. Size tells how often a clone was seen (once, few, many) or the class of an expanded clone, and some rows leave it out.

j_gene: TRBJ1-5; d_gene: TRBD1; v_gene: TRBV7-9; len: 16; abundance: once; CDR3nt: TGTGCCAGCACTCCTGGGGCAGGGGGTAGCAATCAGCCCCAGCATTTT; CDR3aa: CASTPGAGGSNQPQHF
j_gene: TRBJ1-6; d_gene: TRBD1; v_gene: TRBV19; len: 12; abundance: .; CDR3nt: TGTGCCAGTAGGAGGGACAGATCACCCCTCCACTTT; CDR3aa: CASRRDRSPLHF
j_gene: TRBJ2-1; d_gene: .; v_gene: TRBV19; len: 16; abundance: .; CDR3nt: TGTGCCAGTAGTATGGGGGGGGGCCGCTCCTACAATGAGCAGTTCTTC; CDR3aa: CASSMGGGRSYNEQFF
j_gene: TRBJ1-1; d_gene: .; v_gene: TRBV10-2; len: 14; abundance: .; CDR3nt: TGCGCCAGCAGTGGGCCCCTGGACAGACCTGAAGCTTTCTTT; CDR3aa: CASSGPLDRPEAFF
j_gene: TRBJ1-5; d_gene: TRBD1; v_gene: TRBV29-1; len: 13; abundance: few; CDR3nt: TGCAGCGTTGGGGGAGACAGGGATCAGCCCCAGCATTTT; CDR3aa: CSVGGDRDQPQHF
j_gene: TRBJ2-7; d_gene: .; v_gene: TRBV19; len: 15; abundance: .; CDR3nt: TGTGCCAGTAGTATTGGAAGGGGGGGCGGCTACGAGCAGTACTTC; CDR3aa: CASSIGRGGGYEQYF
j_gene: TRBJ1-2; d_gene: TRBD1; v_gene: TRBV5-4; len: 14; abundance: .; CDR3nt: TGTGCCAGCAGCGAAGGGACAGGGCCCTATGGCTACACCTTC; CDR3aa: CASSEGTGPYGYTF
j_gene: TRBJ2-6; d_gene: TRBD2; v_gene: TRBV24-1; len: 16; abundance: .; CDR3nt: TGTGCCTCTTCTTATGGGGGGGTTACTGGGGCCAACGTCCTGACTTTC; CDR3aa: CASSYGGVTGANVLTF
j_gene: TRBJ1-2; d_gene: TRBD1; v_gene: TRBV13; len: 15; abundance: .; CDR3nt: TGTGCCAGCAGCCTCTGGACAGGGGTAGACTATGGCTACACCTTC; CDR3aa: CASSLWTGVDYGYTF
j_gene: TRBJ1-6; d_gene: TRBD1; v_gene: TRBV11-2; len: 17; abundance: few; CDR3nt: TGTGCCAGCAGCTTAGATCGATTCGGGACAGGGGCTTCACCCCTCCACTTT; CDR3aa: CASSLDRFGTGASPLHF
j_gene: TRBJ1-3; d_gene: .; v_gene: TRBV18; len: 16; abundance: .; CDR3nt: TGTGCCAGCTCACCAGTGGAGGGAAGCTCTGGAAACACCATATATTTT; CDR3aa: CASSPVEGSSGNTIYF
j_gene: TRBJ2-7; d_gene: TRBD1; v_gene: TRBV13; len: 14; abundance: .; CDR3nt: TGTGCCAGCAGTCGTCTCGGGACAGGCTACGAGCAGTACTTC; CDR3aa: CASSRLGTGYEQYF
j_gene: TRBJ2-7; d_gene: .; v_gene: TRBV12-3/TRBV12-4; len: 12; abundance: .; CDR3nt: TGTGCCAGCAGCTCTGGGCCGTACGAGCAGTACTTC; CDR3aa: CASSSGPYEQYF
j_gene: TRBJ1-2; d_gene: TRBD1; v_gene: TRBV6-6; len: 12; abundance: .; CDR3nt: TGTGCCAGCAGCCGGACAGGGTGGGGCTACACCTTC; CDR3aa: CASSRTGWGYTF
j_gene: TRBJ1-3; d_gene: .; v_gene: TRBV11-2; len: 20; abundance: .; CDR3nt: TGTGCCAGCAGCTTAGACCGTCGGGGGGGTATGAAAAGTCTTGGAAACACCATATATTTT; CDR3aa: CASSLDRRGGMKSLGNTIYF
j_gene: TRBJ2-7; d_gene: .; v_gene: TRBV5-1; len: 14; abundance: .; CDR3nt: TGCGCCAGCAGCTTGGATGGCCTGGTCGACGAGCAGTACTTC; CDR3aa: CASSLDGLVDEQYF
j_gene: TRBJ2-7; d_gene: TRBD1; v_gene: TRBV27; len: 14; abundance: few; CDR3nt: TGTGCCAGCAGTTCCTCCTGGACAGGGGCGGTTCAGTACTTC; CDR3aa: CASSSSWTGAVQYF